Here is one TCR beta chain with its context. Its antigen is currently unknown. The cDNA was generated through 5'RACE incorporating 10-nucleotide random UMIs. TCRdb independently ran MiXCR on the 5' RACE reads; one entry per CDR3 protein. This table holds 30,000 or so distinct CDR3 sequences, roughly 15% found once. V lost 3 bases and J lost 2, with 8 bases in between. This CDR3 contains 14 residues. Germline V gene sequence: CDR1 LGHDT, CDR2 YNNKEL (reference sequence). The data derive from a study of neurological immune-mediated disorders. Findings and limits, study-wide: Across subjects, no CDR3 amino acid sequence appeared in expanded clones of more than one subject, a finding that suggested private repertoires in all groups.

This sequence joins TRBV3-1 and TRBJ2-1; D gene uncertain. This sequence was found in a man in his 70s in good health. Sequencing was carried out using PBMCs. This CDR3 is CASSHRATYNEQFF. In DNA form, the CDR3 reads TGTGCCAGCAGCCACCGGGCGACCTACAATGAGCAGTTCTTC.